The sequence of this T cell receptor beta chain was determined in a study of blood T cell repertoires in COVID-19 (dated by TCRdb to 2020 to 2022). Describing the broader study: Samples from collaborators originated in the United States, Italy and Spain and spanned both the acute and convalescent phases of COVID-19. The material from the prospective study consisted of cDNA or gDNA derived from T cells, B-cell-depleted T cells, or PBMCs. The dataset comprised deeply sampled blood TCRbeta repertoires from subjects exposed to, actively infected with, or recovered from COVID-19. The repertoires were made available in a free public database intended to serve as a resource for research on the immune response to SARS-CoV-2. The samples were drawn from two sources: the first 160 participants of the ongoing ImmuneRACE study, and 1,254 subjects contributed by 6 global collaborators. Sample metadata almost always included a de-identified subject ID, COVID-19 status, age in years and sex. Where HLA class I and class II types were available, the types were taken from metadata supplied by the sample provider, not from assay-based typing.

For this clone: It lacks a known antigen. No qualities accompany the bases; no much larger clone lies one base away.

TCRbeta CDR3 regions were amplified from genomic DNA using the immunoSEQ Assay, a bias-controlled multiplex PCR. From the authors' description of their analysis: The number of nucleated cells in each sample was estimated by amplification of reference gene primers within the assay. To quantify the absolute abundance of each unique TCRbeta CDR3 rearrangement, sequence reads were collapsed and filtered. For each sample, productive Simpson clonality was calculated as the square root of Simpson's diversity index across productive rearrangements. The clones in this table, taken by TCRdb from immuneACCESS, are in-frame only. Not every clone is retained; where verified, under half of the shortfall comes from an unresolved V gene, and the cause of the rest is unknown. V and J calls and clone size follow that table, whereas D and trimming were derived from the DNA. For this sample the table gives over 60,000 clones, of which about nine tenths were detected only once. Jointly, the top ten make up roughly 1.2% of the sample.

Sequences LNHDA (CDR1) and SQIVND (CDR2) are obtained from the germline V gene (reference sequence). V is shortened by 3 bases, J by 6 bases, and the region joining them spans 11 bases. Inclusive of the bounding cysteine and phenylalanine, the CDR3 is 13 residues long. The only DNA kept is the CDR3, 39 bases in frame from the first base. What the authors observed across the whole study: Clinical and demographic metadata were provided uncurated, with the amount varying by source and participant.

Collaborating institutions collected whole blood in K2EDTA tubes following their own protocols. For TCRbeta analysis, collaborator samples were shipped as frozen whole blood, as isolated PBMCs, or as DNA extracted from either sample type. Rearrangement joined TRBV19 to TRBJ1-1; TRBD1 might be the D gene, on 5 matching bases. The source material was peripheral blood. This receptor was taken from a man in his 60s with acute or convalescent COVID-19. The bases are TGTGCCAGTAGTATCCGACAGATTTCTGAAGCTTTCTTT. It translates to CASSIRQISEAFF.